The 23 T cell receptor beta chains below come from one sample, sequenced in a study of kidney transplant recipient with SARS-CoV-2 infection. MiXCR, applied by TCRdb to the reads, yields one record per CDR3 protein. The sample includes 200,000 to 300,000 distinct CDR3 sequences, 25% to 35% of them seen just once. Sequenced material: a blood sample, taken at baseline and between days 110 and 120 from a kidney transplant recipient. These receptor sequences come from a young adult male patient who had COVID-19 and was a kidney transplant recipient. Some T cells may be supplied by the graft donor.

On this clonotype: A much larger clone lies one base from this, so it may be a read error. The chain is built from TRBV6-6 and TRBJ2-5, with 11 positions matching TRBD2. This CDR3 is built from 17 residues. The germline gives CDR1 MNHNY, CDR2 SVGAGI (reference sequence). CDR3 protein: CAGSRHGTSGFQETQYF. As DNA, the CDR3 is TGTGCCGGCAGCCGCCACGGGACTAGCGGATTCCAAGAGACCCAGTACTTC.

This clonotype showed up many times. V and J are TRBV20-1 and TRBJ2-7, with D tentatively TRBD2 (6 bases). The ends were cut back, 6 bases at V and 2 bases at J, with 8 bases in the middle. Germline-derived CDR1 and CDR2 are DFQATT and SNEGSKA (reference sequence). The CDR3 sequence is 11 residues long. This CDR3 is CSARLAYEQYF. CDR3 DNA sequence: TGCAGTGCGAGACTAGCCTACGAGCAGTACTTC.

This clonotype has ten or more counts. The CDR3 bases are TGTGCCAGCAGTCCGCGGACTAGCGGGGGAGGCGAGACCCAGTACTTC. It specifies CASSPRTSGGGETQYF. V and J are TRBV4-2 and TRBJ2-5; 13 nucleotides line up with TRBD2. Germline values: CDR1 LGHNA, CDR2 YNFKEQ. The CDR3 runs 16 residues. V was clipped by 6 bases and J by 5 bases; unmatched bases: 9.

This clonotype came up many times. The chain's CDR3 is CASSCTVKAGKTYGYTF. Here the CDR3 DNA reads TGTGCCAGCAGCTGCACGGTTAAGGCTGGAAAGACCTATGGCTACACCTTC. The V call is TRBV11-1, the J call TRBJ1-2; D is unclear. CDR1 and CDR2 from the germline V gene are SGHAT and FQDESV (reference sequence). The CDR3 is 17 residues long. The ends were cut back, 4 bases at V and 4 bases at J, with 22 bases in the middle.

About this clonotype itself: One end of the junction fails to match germline, which may point to a read error. This chain links TRBV9 with TRBJ2-1; D call uncertain. This CDR3 is 15 amino acids long. The germline CDR1 and CDR2 sequences are SGDLS and YYNGEE. DNA for the CDR3: TGTACCAGCAGCGTAGGTCCAGCCAAGTACAATGAGCAGTTCTTC. Its translation is CTSSVGPAKYNEQFF.

In this sample, this clonotype turned up many times. The V call is TRBV7-7, the J call TRBJ1-2; D is ambiguous. Germline CDR1 reads SSHAT; CDR2 reads FNYEAQ (reference sequence). CDR3 length equals 17 residues. Trimming took 4 bases from V and 4 from J, leaving 22 bases between them. The CDR3 spells CASSSTFKCRKTYGYTF. In nucleotides, the CDR3 is TGTGCCAGCAGCTCTACCTTTAAGTGCCGAAAGACCTATGGCTACACCTTC.

A note on this clonotype: The junction and the germline gene differ at one end; a read error may be behind it. The chain links TRBV28 to TRBJ2-2, with 7 bases aligning to TRBD2. There are 14 residues in the CDR3. Germline assignment: CDR1 MDHEN and CDR2 SYDVKM. CDR3: CTSSLTSSTGELFF. The CDR3 region has the DNA TGTACCAGCAGTTTGACTAGCTCCACCGGGGAGCTGTTTTTT.

The gene calls are TRBV7-2 and TRBJ2-3; TRBD2 might be the D (6 bases). CDR1 and CDR2 from the germline V gene are SGHTA and FQGNSA. Trimming left V 1 base short and J 3 bases short, with 8 bases between. The CDR3 is 14 amino acids. CDR3 nucleotide sequence: TGTACCAGCAGCTTAGGCGGGGTAACAGATACGCAGTATTTT. Translating gives CTSSLGGVTDTQYF.

Regarding this clonotype: This sequence may be a read error, since a much larger clone differs from it by one base. This chain links TRBV30 with TRBJ2-1; no clear D gene. Germline V gene data show CDR1 as GTSNPN and CDR2 as SVGIG (reference sequence). The CDR3 runs 15 residues. CDR3 sequence: CAWNPRTSSYNEQSF. CDR3 nucleotide sequence: TGTGCCTGGAACCCGAGAACGAGCTCCTACAATGAGCAGTCCTTC. The variable domain in full, completed from reference TRBV30 and TRBJ2-1, reads SQTIHQWPATLVQPVGSPLSLECTVEGTSNPNLYWYRQAAGRGLQLLFYSVGIGQISSEVPQNLSASRPQDRQFILSSKKLLLSDSGFYLCAWNPRTSSYNEQSFGPGTRLTVL.

This clonotype was seen repeatedly, ten times or more. This chain uses TRBV4-1 with TRBJ1-5, with a tentative D call TRBD1 (5 bases). V lost 1 base, J lost 5 bases, and 12 bases lay in between. This CDR3 spans 15 amino acids. The germline V gene encodes CDR1 MGHRA and CDR2 YSYEKL. The CDR3 reads CASSQAGTRDQPQHF. CDR3 coding DNA: TGCGCCAGCAGCCAAGCAGGGACCCGCGATCAGCCCCAGCATTTT.

This clonotype was detected a few times. The CDR3 nucleotides are TGTGCCAGCAGCTTGGGGCTAAAAGGGACGGGGTATGGCTACACCTTC. Residues: CASSLGLKGTGYGYTF. The gene calls are TRBV5-6 and TRBJ1-2, with TRBD1 as a possible D gene (5 bases). Between the trimmed V and J ends, which lost 0 bases and 5 bases, there was a span of 17 bases. This CDR3 region has 16 residues. Per the germline V gene, CDR1 is SGHDT and CDR2 is YYEEEE.

At least ten counts were recorded for this clonotype. The V gene is TRBV10-1, the J gene TRBJ2-3, with 10 bases matching TRBD2. This CDR3 has 18 amino acids. The V and J ends lost 5 bases and 4 bases, in that order; junction bases with no gene match: 15. The germline V gene has CDR1 WNHNN and CDR2 SYGVQD (reference sequence). CDR3 DNA sequence: TGCGCCAGCAGTAACGCTAGCGGGAGAATCTTGGGTGCAGATACGCAGTATTTT. Protein: CASSNASGRILGADTQYF.

A word on this clonotype: A much bigger clone sits one base away, suggesting this may be a read error. This chain joins TRBV7-1 and TRBJ1-2; D remains ambiguous. TRBV7-1 is an open reading frame, and its role is uncertain. This CDR3 is built from 17 residues. The CDR3 reads CVSSTTTHEGKTYGYTF. CDR3 bases: TGTGTCAGCAGCACCACGACTCACGAGGGAAAGACCTATGGCTACACCTTC.

As to this clonotype: A much bigger clone sits one base away, suggesting this may be a read error. The chain joins TRBV15 to TRBJ1-2; D is uncertain. The CDR3 runs 13 residues. Germline assignment: CDR1 LNHNV and CDR2 YYDKDF (reference sequence). V gave up 6 bases and J gave up 4 bases, with 12 bases separating them. CDR3 coding DNA: TGTGCCACCAGACCAACGGGGAGCTATGGCTACACCTTC. Protein: CATRPTGSYGYTF.

The table lists this clonotype with many counts. The rearrangement uses TRBV2 and TRBJ1-5; 9 nucleotides align to TRBD1. This CDR3 contains 15 residues. Germline CDR1 and CDR2: SNHLY and FYNNEI. V shed 9 bases and J 1 base; nucleotides not matched to a gene: 7. The CDR3: CASTLDRGSNQPQHF. CDR3 DNA sequence: TGTGCCAGTACCCTGGACAGGGGAAGCAATCAGCCCCAGCATTTT.

The gene calls are TRBV10-1 and TRBJ1-1; possible D gene TRBD1, 5 bases. Germline CDR1 is WNHNN and CDR2 is SYGVQD (reference sequence). Trimming cost V 4 bases and J 0 bases, with 9 bases left between them. The CDR3 extends over 14 amino acids. CDR3 loop: CASSVGHLNTEAFF. CDR3 in DNA: TGCGCCAGCAGTGTCGGACACCTGAACACTGAAGCTTTCTTT.

This rearrangement joins TRBV7-2 to TRBJ2-3; TRBD1 matches at 7 bases. This CDR3 is 17 amino acids long. V lost 3 bases, J lost 0 bases, and 9 bases stayed unmatched. Germline lookup yields CDR1 SGHTA and CDR2 FQGNSA. CDR3 coding DNA: TGTGCCAGCAGCTTCCCCGTGGACAGGTCTAGCACAGATACGCAGTATTTT. Its translation: CASSFPVDRSSTDTQYF.

There are a few counts of this clonotype. V is TRBV14 and J is TRBJ1-1; possible D gene TRBD1, 6 bases. V was shortened by 2 bases and J by 1 base, with 11 bases between the two germline ends. The CDR3 extends over 15 amino acids. CDR1 is SGHDN and CDR2 is FVKESK in the germline V gene. The DNA of the CDR3 is TGTGCCAGCAGCCAAACACCGGGACAGAACACTGAAGCTTTCTTT. Amino acid sequence: CASSQTPGQNTEAFF.

Of note for this clonotype: Relative to the germline gene, one junction end is altered; a read error may explain this. This chain joins TRBV5-6 and TRBJ2-7; 10 bases agree with TRBD1. Germline values: CDR1 SGHDT, CDR2 YYEEEE. This CDR3 is 12 amino acids long. The CDR3 DNA is TGTACCAGCAGCTGGACAGGGGGCGAGCAGTACTTC. Translated, it gives CTSSWTGGEQYF.

In regard to this clonotype: One junction end does not reproduce the germline sequence, and a read error may be involved. This sequence joins TRBV7-6 and TRBJ1-4; 9 bases agree with TRBD1. The CDR3 length is 15 residues. Per germline, CDR1 SGHVS and CDR2 FNYEAQ. The CDR3 loop reads CASSLGTGQNGKLFF. As DNA, the CDR3 is TGTGCCAGCAGCTTGGGGACAGGGCAGAATGGAAAACTGTTTTTT.

Regarding this clonotype: One end of the junction varies from germline; a read error may be responsible. CDR3 sequence: CGVDSGTANAEAFF. The DNA of the CDR3 is TGCGGCGTAGACTCCGGGACAGCAAACGCTGAAGCTTTCTTT. The J gene is TRBJ1-1, the V gene TRBV29-1, with 7 bases matching TRBD1. Germline lookup yields CDR1 SQVTM and CDR2 ANQGSEA. The CDR3 consists of 14 residues. Full variable domain (missing parts from reference TRBV29-1 and TRBJ1-1): SAVISQKPSRDICQRGTSLTIQCQVDSQVTMMFWYRQQPGQSLTLIATANQGSEATYESGFVIDKFPISRPNLTFSTLTVSNMSPEDSSIYLCGVDSGTANAEAFFGQGTRLTVV.

Worth noting for this clonotype: With a much larger clone just one base away, this may be a read error. The rearrangement joins TRBV14 to TRBJ2-1, with a tentative D call TRBD2 (5 bases). Trimming took 4 bases from V and 9 from J, leaving 10 bases between them. Germline CDR1 reads SGHDN; CDR2 reads FVKESK. The CDR3 extends over 12 amino acids. DNA of the CDR3: TGTGCCAGCAGCCCCGCGGGCTGTGAGCAGTTCTTC. Residues: CASSPAGCEQFF.

This clonotype was seen many times. The CDR3 DNA sequence: TGTGCCAGTAAAAAACAGGGAGGGGGTTACAATGAGCAGTTCTTC. Translation: CASKKQGGGYNEQFF. J is TRBJ2-1 and V is TRBV19; a possible D gene is TRBD2 (7 bases). This CDR3 region has 15 residues. Germline loops: CDR1 LNHDA, CDR2 SQIVND (reference sequence). The germline V and J ends were trimmed by 7 bases and 4 bases, with 17 bases remaining between them.